Included here is one T cell receptor beta chain sequence, with context. Its antigen is as yet unknown. CDR1 is SGHDN and CDR2 is FVKESK in the germline V gene. Trimming pared 0 bases from V and 0 bases from J, leaving 9 bases between. The length of the CDR3 is 15 residues. These data come from a study of identical twins. Study-level findings and limits: Abundant beta clonotypes from cord blood had fewer insertions, unlike memory repertoires, which showed none. Because invariant MAIT and iNKT cells could be present, zero-insertion analyses could be partly confounded. Excess sharing between twins was weaker in beta out-of-frame sequences.

TCRdb ran MiXCR on the 5' RACE reads and lists one entry per CDR3 protein. The data contain hundreds of thousands of distinct CDR3 sequences, around 7.5% of them singletons. These records were also assigned to another study, of yellow fever vaccine responses in identical twins.

This receptor was obtained from a woman aged 18-30 years in good health. The V and J genes are TRBV14 and TRBJ2-7; no reliable D call. The sample taken for sequencing was PBMCs. CDR3 residues: CASSQEASVSYEQYF. CDR3 sequence (DNA): TGTGCCAGCAGCCAAGAGGCCAGCGTCTCCTACGAGCAGTACTTC. The full variable domain, with the rest looked up from reference TRBV14 and TRBJ2-7, is EAGVTQFPSHSVIEKGQTVTLRCDPISGHDNLYWYRRVMGKEIKFLLHFVKESKQDESGMPNNRFLAERTGGTYSTLKVQPAELEDSGVYFCASSQEASVSYEQYFGPGTRLTVT.